This T cell receptor (beta chain) was captured in a study of blood T cell repertoires in COVID-19. In the study overall: The study drew acute and convalescent COVID-19 samples from the United States, Italy and Spain. T cells, B-cell-depleted T cells, or PBMCs supplied cDNA or gDNA.

Assay used: immunoSEQ multiplex PCR; TCRdb lists only in-frame clones, some missing. The sample lists about 69,000 clones, around 90% occurring once. The CDR3 loop spans 16 amino acids. Looked up from germline, CDR1 is SGHTA and CDR2 is FQGNSA. The J segment lost 4 bases and the V segment lost 4 bases, leaving 12 bases of the junction unmatched. The receptor's source is a man aged 50 to 59 with acute or convalescent COVID-19. Source material: peripheral blood. This chain links TRBV7-2 with TRBJ2-7; TRBD1 matches at 8 bases. The CDR3 region has the DNA TGTGCCAGCAGCTCGAAAGGCACAGGGGGACGGTACGAGCAGTACTTC. This codes for CASSSKGTGGRYEQYF.